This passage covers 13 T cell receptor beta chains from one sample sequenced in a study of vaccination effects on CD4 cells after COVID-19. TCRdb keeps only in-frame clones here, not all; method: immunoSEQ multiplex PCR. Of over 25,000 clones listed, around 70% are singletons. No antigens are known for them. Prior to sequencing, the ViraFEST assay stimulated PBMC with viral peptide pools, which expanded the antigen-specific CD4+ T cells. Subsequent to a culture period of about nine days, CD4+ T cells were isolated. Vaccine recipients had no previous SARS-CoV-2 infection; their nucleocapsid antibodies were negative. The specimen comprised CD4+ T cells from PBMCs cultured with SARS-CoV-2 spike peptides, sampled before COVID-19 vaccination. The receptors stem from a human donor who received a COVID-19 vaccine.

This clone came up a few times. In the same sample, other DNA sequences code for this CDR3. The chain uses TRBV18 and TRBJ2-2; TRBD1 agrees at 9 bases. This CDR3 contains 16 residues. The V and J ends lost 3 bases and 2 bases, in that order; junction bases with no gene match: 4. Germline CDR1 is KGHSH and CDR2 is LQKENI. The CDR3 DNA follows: TGTGCCAGCTCACCTCCGACAGGGGGTAACACCGGGGAGCTGTTTTTT. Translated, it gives CASSPPTGGNTGELFF. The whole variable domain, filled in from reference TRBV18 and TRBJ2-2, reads NAGVMQNPRHLVRRRGQEARLRCSPMKGHSHVYWYRQLPEEGLKFMVYLQKENIIDESGMPKERFSAEFPKEGPSILRIQQVVRGDSAAYFCASSPPTGGNTGELFFGEGSRLTVL.

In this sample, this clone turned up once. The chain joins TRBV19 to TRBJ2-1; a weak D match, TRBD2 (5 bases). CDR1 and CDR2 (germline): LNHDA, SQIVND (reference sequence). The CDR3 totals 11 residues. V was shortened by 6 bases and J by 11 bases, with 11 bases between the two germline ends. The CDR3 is CASSPRRKQFF. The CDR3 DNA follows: TGTGCCAGTAGCCCTCGGAGGAAGCAGTTCTTC.

The CDR3: CASSVRTGGNAEAFF. DNA for the CDR3: TGTGCCAGCAGCGTTCGAACAGGGGGCAACGCTGAAGCTTTCTTT. V and J are TRBV5-5 and TRBJ1-1, with 9 bases that match TRBD1. The V gene's germline CDR1 is SGHKS and CDR2 YYEKEE (reference sequence). After removal of 4 bases from V and 6 bases from J, the junction contained 10 bases not matched to a gene. The CDR3 extends over 15 amino acids.

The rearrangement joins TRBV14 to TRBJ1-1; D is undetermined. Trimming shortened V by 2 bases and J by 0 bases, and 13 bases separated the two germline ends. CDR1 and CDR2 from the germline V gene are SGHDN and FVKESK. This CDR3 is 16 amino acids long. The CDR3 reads CASSQKRAVMNTEAFF. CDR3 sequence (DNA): TGTGCCAGCAGCCAAAAGAGGGCCGTGATGAACACTGAAGCTTTCTTT.

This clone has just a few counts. The CDR3 reads CASSPPNSPLHF. The CDR3 bases are TGTGCCAGCTCACCACCGAATTCACCCCTCCACTTT. The gene calls are TRBV18 and TRBJ1-6; D is unresolved. V gave up 0 bases and J gave up 7 bases, with 1 base separating them. The CDR3 is 12 amino acids. Germline V gene lookup returns CDR1 KGHSH and CDR2 LQKENI. Using reference TRBV18 and TRBJ1-6 for the parts outside the CDR3, the full variable domain is NAGVMQNPRHLVRRRGQEARLRCSPMKGHSHVYWYRQLPEEGLKFMVYLQKENIIDESGMPKERFSAEFPKEGPSILRIQQVVRGDSAAYFCASSPPNSPLHFGNGTRLTVT.

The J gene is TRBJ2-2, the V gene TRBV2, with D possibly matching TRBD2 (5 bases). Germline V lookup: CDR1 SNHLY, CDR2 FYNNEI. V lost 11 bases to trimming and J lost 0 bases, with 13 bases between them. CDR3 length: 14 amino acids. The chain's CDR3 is CACRGRANTGELFF. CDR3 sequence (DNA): TGTGCCTGTAGAGGGCGGGCGAACACCGGGGAGCTGTTTTTT.

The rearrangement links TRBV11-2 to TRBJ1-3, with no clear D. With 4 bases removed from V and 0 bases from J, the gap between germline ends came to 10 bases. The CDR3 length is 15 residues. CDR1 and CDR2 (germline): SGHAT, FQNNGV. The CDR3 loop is CASSSGWGSGNTIYF. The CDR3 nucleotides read TGTGCCAGCAGCTCGGGGTGGGGCTCTGGAAACACCATATATTTT.

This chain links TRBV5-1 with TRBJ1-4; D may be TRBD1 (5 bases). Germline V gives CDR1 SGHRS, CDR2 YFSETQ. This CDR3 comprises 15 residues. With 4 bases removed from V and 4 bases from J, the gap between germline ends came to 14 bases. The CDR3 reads CASSGSGTGNEKLFF. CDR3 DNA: TGCGCCAGCAGCGGATCCGGGACGGGTAATGAAAAACTGTTTTTT.

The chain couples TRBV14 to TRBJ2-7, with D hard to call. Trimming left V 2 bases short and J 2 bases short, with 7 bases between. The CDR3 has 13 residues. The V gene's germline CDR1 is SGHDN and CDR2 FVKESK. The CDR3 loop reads CASSQSLTYEQYF. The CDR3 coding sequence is TGTGCCAGCAGCCAAAGTCTAACCTACGAGCAGTACTTC.

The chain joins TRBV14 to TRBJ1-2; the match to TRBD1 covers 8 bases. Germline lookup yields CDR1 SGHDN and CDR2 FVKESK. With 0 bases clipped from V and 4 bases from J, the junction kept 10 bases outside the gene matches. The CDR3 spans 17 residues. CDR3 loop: CASSQDRTGRFAYGYTF. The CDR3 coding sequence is TGTGCCAGCAGCCAAGACCGGACAGGGAGGTTTGCCTATGGCTACACCTTC.

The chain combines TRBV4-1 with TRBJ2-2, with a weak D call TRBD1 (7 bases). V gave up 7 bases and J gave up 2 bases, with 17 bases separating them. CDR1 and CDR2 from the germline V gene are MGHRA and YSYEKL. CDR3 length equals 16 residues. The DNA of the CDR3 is TGCGCCAGCAAGGCGGGACAGCGCCTAAACACCGGGGAGCTGTTTTTT. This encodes CASKAGQRLNTGELFF.

This CDR3 is CASSFEGGSNQPQHF. The CDR3 nucleotides read TGTGCCAGCAGTTTTGAAGGAGGGTCCAATCAGCCCCAGCATTTT. The genes are TRBV27 and TRBJ1-5; no clear D. The V gene's germline CDR1 is MNHEY and CDR2 SMNVEV (reference sequence). V was clipped by 3 bases and J by 3 bases, with 12 bases between them. This CDR3 has 15 amino acids.

CDR3 DNA: TGTGCCAGCAGTTACAGAGAATACGAGCAGTACTTC. It is translated as CASSYREYEQYF. The chain is built from TRBV6-2 or TRBV6-3 and TRBJ2-7; D gene uncertain. Deletions cut 2 bases from V and 4 bases from J, with 6 bases between. This CDR3 comprises 12 residues. Germline-derived CDR1 and CDR2 are MNHEY and SVGEGT.